A single sample is the source of the 23 T cell receptor beta chains below, sequenced in a study of blood T cell repertoires in COVID-19. Using immunoSEQ multiplex PCR, the repertoire was profiled, and TCRdb retains in-frame clones only, with some absent. The sample lists about 40,000 clones, roughly nine tenths occurring once. Sequencing was carried out using peripheral blood. The receptors come from a man aged 50 or older with active COVID-19.

V is TRBV5-6 and J is TRBJ1-1, with D perhaps matching TRBD1 (5 bases). The CDR3 extends over 13 amino acids. The ends were cut back, 2 bases at V and 5 bases at J, with 10 bases in the middle. Per germline, CDR1 SGHDT and CDR2 YYEEEE. CDR3 amino acids: CASSFTGGTEAFF. DNA for the CDR3: TGTGCCAGCAGCTTTACTGGGGGGACTGAAGCTTTCTTT.

The CDR3 loop is CASSSGTGGFGQFF. The CDR3 DNA reads as TGTGCCAGCAGTTCCGGGACAGGGGGATTTGGGCAGTTCTTC. The chain joins TRBV25-1 to TRBJ2-1; 11 positions agree with TRBD1. CDR1 is MGHDK and CDR2 is SYGVNS in the germline V gene. The CDR3 is 14 amino acids. V lost 5 bases and J lost 12; bases outside the gene matches: 9. Using reference TRBV25-1 and TRBJ2-1 for the parts outside the CDR3, the full variable domain is EADIYQTPRYLVIGTGKKITLECSQTMGHDKMYWYQQDPGMELHLIHYSYGVNSTEKGDLSSESTVSRIRTEHFPLTLESARPSHTSQYLCASSSGTGGFGQFFGPGTRLTVL.

This clone was counted a single time. The chain couples TRBV10-3 to TRBJ2-1; 7 nucleotides line up with TRBD2. The CDR3 has 13 residues. With V trimmed by 4 bases and J by 5 bases, 2 bases remained unmatched. Germline V lookup: CDR1 ENHRY, CDR2 SYGVKD. The CDR3 loop is CAISGAGDNEQFF. The CDR3 nucleotides are TGTGCCATCAGTGGCGCGGGGGACAATGAGCAGTTCTTC.

V and J are TRBV29-1 and TRBJ1-2, with D hard to call. V was pared by 3 bases and J by 4 bases, with 9 bases between. This CDR3 has 12 residues. CDR1 is SQVTM and CDR2 is ANQGSEA in the germline V gene. CDR3 sequence reads: CSVDLTAYGYTF. The DNA of the CDR3 is TGCAGCGTTGATCTGACTGCCTATGGCTACACCTTC.

The chain uses TRBV28 and TRBJ2-1; TRBD1 is a possible D gene (6 bases). V lost 3 bases and J lost 4, with 16 bases in between. CDR1 MDHEN and CDR2 SYDVKM come from the germline V gene. The length of the CDR3 is 16 residues. The CDR3 is CASSFQGTALYNEQFF. CDR3 bases: TGTGCCAGCAGTTTTCAGGGGACCGCCCTTTACAATGAGCAGTTCTTC.

The chain combines TRBV7-2 with TRBJ2-5, with 11 bases that match TRBD1. The germline V gene has CDR1 SGHTA and CDR2 FQGNSA. CDR3 length: 14 amino acids. The V and J ends lost 5 bases and 5 bases, in that order; junction bases with no gene match: 4. CDR3 amino acids: CASSLGQGEETQYF. For the CDR3, the DNA is TGTGCCAGCAGCCTGGGACAGGGGGAGGAGACCCAGTACTTC.

The V gene is TRBV5-1, the J gene TRBJ1-5; 9 bases are a match to TRBD1. After removal of 5 bases from V and 4 bases from J, the junction contained 10 bases not matched to a gene. Looked up from germline, CDR1 is SGHRS and CDR2 is YFSETQ. The CDR3 is 16 amino acids. The CDR3 region is CASSPGTGQGNQPQHF. The CDR3 DNA sequence: TGCGCCAGCAGTCCGGGGACAGGGCAGGGGAATCAGCCCCAGCATTTT.

The chain joins TRBV2 to TRBJ2-2, with TRBD2 identical over 7 bases. The CDR3 has 16 residues. Trimming removed 5 bases from V and 1 base from J; junction bases left unmatched: 7. From germline, CDR1 is SNHLY and CDR2 FYNNEI. CDR3 region: CASSLRPGGNTGELFF. In nucleotides, the CDR3 is TGTGCCAGCAGTCTACGGCCGGGAGGGAACACCGGGGAGCTGTTTTTT.

In its sample, this clone was seen a few times. The chain employs TRBV5-5 and TRBJ2-2, with D perhaps matching TRBD1 (5 bases). Germline V gene sequence: CDR1 SGHKS, CDR2 YYEKEE (reference sequence). The CDR3 runs to 15 residues. The V and J ends lost 0 bases and 2 bases respectively, with 8 bases between them. CDR3 sequence (DNA): TGTGCCAGCAGCTTGGCAGACAGAAACACCGGGGAGCTGTTTTTT. The encoded protein is CASSLADRNTGELFF.

This clone was seen once. The chain recombines TRBV28 with TRBJ2-3, with 7 bases matching TRBD2. Germline V gene lookup returns CDR1 MDHEN and CDR2 SYDVKM. Trimming took 3 bases from V and 6 from J; bases not matched to a gene: 6. The CDR3 is made up of 14 amino acids. In DNA form, the CDR3 reads TGTGCCAGCAGTTTTTCGGGGGAGGGGGATACGCAGTATTTT. Protein sequence: CASSFSGEGDTQYF. Variable domain in full (rest from reference TRBV28 and TRBJ2-3): DVKVTQSSRYLVKRTGEKVFLECVQDMDHENMFWYRQDPGLGLRLIYFSYDVKMKEKGDIPEGYSVSREKKERFSLILESASTNQTSMYLCASSFSGEGDTQYFGPGTRLTVL.

The chain has TRBV2 and TRBJ1-5; tentatively, D is TRBD1 (5 bases). The length of the CDR3 is 12 residues. Per germline, CDR1 SNHLY and CDR2 FYNNEI. Trimming stripped 8 bases from V and 7 bases from J, with 12 bases between. CDR3 bases: TGTGCCAGCCGGGGCGGGGACCAGCCCCAGCATTTT. Translation gives CASRGGDQPQHF.

This sequence joins TRBV15 and TRBJ2-1; TRBD2 matches at 13 bases. The CDR3 consists of 16 residues. Unmatched junction bases numbered 7, after V lost 4 bases and J lost 7 bases. The V gene's germline CDR1 is LNHNV and CDR2 YYDKDF (reference sequence). The CDR3 nucleotides are TGTGCCACCAGCACCGGACTAGCGGGAGTCCTGAATGAGCAGTTCTTC. Its protein is CATSTGLAGVLNEQFF. Combining the CDR3 with reference TRBV15 and TRBJ2-1 gives the whole variable domain DAMVIQNPRYQVTQFGKPVTLSCSQTLNHNVMYWYQQKSSQAPKLLFHYYDKDFNNEADTPDNFQSRRPNTSFCFLDIRSPGLGDTAMYLCATSTGLAGVLNEQFFGPGTRLTVL.

V usage is TRBV5-1 and J usage is TRBJ2-1; 7 nucleotides match TRBD1. The CDR3 loop spans 13 amino acids. In germline, CDR1 is SGHRS, CDR2 YFSETQ. V shed 0 bases, J shed 6 bases, and the junction held 0 bases outside the gene matches. The CDR3 is CASSLDRGNEQFF. The CDR3 bases are TGCGCCAGCAGCTTGGACAGGGGCAATGAGCAGTTCTTC.

This clone was seen a single time. This chain joins TRBV2 and TRBJ2-5; TRBD2 matches 14 bases. This CDR3 has 21 residues. J was trimmed by 7 bases and V by 7 bases; bases with no gene match: 26. Germline V gene data show CDR1 as SNHLY and CDR2 as FYNNEI. CDR3: CASTEGPPGLAGEREDRTQYF. CDR3 nucleotides: TGTGCCAGCACCGAGGGTCCCCCGGGACTAGCGGGAGAGCGTGAGGATAGGACCCAGTACTTC.

The rearrangement joins TRBV2 to TRBJ1-2; 9 bases are a match to TRBD1. The CDR3 loop spans 15 amino acids. J was trimmed by 8 bases and V by 2 bases; bases with no gene match: 9. Germline V CDR1 and CDR2: SNHLY, FYNNEI. The CDR3 loop reads CASSEPQQGARGYTF. In DNA, the CDR3 is TGTGCCAGCAGTGAACCCCAACAGGGGGCGCGGGGCTACACCTTC.

The V gene is TRBV29-1, the J gene TRBJ2-5; the D is unclear. CDR1 and CDR2 from the germline V gene are SQVTM and ANQGSEA. CDR3 length equals 14 residues. Between the trimmed V and J ends, which lost 0 bases and 5 bases, there was a span of 13 bases. The CDR3 DNA is TGCAGCGTTGAAGATTTTCGGGTTCGGGAGACCCAGTACTTC. This gives the protein CSVEDFRVRETQYF.

This chain links TRBV5-1 with TRBJ1-1; the D is unclear. Deletions cut 4 bases from V and 1 base from J, with 8 bases between. This CDR3 contains 13 residues. In germline, CDR1 is SGHRS, CDR2 YFSETQ. The CDR3 spells CASSPLPNTEAFF. CDR3 in DNA: TGCGCCAGCAGCCCCCTTCCGAACACTGAAGCTTTCTTT.

The chain joins TRBV24-1 to TRBJ2-1; 8 bases are a match to TRBD2. With V trimmed by 5 bases and J by 6 bases, 11 bases remained unmatched. Germline CDR1 is KGHDR and CDR2 is SFDVKD. This CDR3 is built from 16 residues. DNA of the CDR3: TGTGCCACCAGTGCACAACGGGGGGGGCGCACCAATGAGCAGTTCTTC. Encoded protein: CATSAQRGGRTNEQFF.

This chain joins TRBV28 and TRBJ1-2; 7 positions agree with TRBD1. J gave up 5 bases and V 7 bases, and 19 bases lay outside the gene matches. Per germline, CDR1 MDHEN and CDR2 SYDVKM. CDR3 length equals 17 residues. CDR3 amino acids: CASTTQTGFGLWYGYTF. The CDR3 DNA sequence: TGTGCCAGCACTACCCAGACAGGGTTCGGTCTTTGGTATGGCTACACCTTC.

The V gene is TRBV5-1, the J gene TRBJ2-3; TRBD1 matches at 12 bases. The CDR3 loop spans 16 amino acids. The germline V gene has CDR1 SGHRS and CDR2 YFSETQ. The ends lost 3 bases at V and 4 bases at J; junction bases unmatched: 6. The CDR3 protein is CASSSRDRGLSDTQYF. The CDR3 DNA reads as TGCGCCAGCAGCTCCCGGGACAGGGGGCTCTCAGATACGCAGTATTTT. The full variable domain, with the rest looked up from reference TRBV5-1 and TRBJ2-3, is KAGVTQTPRYLIKTRGQQVTLSCSPISGHRSVSWYQQTPGQGLQFLFEYFSETQRNKGNFPGRFSGRQFSNSRSEMNVSTLELGDSALYLCASSSRDRGLSDTQYFGPGTRLTVL.

The V call is TRBV2, the J call TRBJ1-2; D is possibly TRBD1 (6 bases). With 6 bases removed from V and 9 bases from J, the gap between germline ends came to 14 bases. The CDR3 consists of 12 residues. The germline CDR1 and CDR2 sequences are SNHLY and FYNNEI. In DNA form, the CDR3 reads TGTGCCAGCAGAACAGGGTCTAGTAGCTACACCTTC. This gives the protein CASRTGSSSYTF.

This CDR3 reads CATSREGQALEAQYF. The CDR3 DNA sequence: TGTGCCACCAGCAGAGAGGGACAGGCCTTAGAAGCCCAGTACTTC. This chain joins TRBV15 and TRBJ2-5; 8 bases match TRBD1. Germline CDR1 and CDR2: LNHNV and YYDKDF (reference sequence). After removal of 0 bases from V and 9 bases from J, the junction contained 9 bases not matched to a gene. This CDR3 contains 15 residues.

V usage is TRBV12-3 or TRBV12-4 and J usage is TRBJ1-6, with D maybe TRBD1 (5 bases). This CDR3 is built from 13 residues. V was clipped by 9 bases and J by 9 bases, with 15 bases between them. The DNA of the CDR3 is TGTGCCAGTGCGCCGGGGGGGAGTTCACCCCTCCACTTT. This gives the protein CASAPGGSSPLHF.